The 16 T cell receptor beta chains below were found in one sample sequenced in a study of blood T cell repertoires in COVID-19. The data were produced by immunoSEQ multiplex PCR, yet TCRdb's version contains in-frame clones alone and is incomplete. In the table there are under 300,000 clones, 85% to 90% of which are singletons. Sequencing was carried out using peripheral blood. The receptor source for this set is a human donor in a cohort sampled during active COVID-19.

V gene TRBV27 combines with J gene TRBJ2-7; possibly TRBD1 for D (6 bases). V lost 4 bases, J lost 0 bases, and 10 bases lay in between. CDR1 and CDR2 from the germline V gene are MNHEY and SMNVEV (reference sequence). The CDR3 has 14 amino acids. The CDR3 nucleotides are TGTGCCAGCAGTTACAGGGAGAACTCCTACGAGCAGTACTTC. It is translated as CASSYRENSYEQYF.

This sequence joins TRBV15 and TRBJ2-1; D is uncertain. Germline CDR1 LNHNV, CDR2 YYDKDF (reference sequence). Between the trimmed V and J ends, which lost 0 bases and 7 bases, there was a span of 13 bases. This CDR3 region has 15 residues. This CDR3 reads CATSRDRPRWNEQFF. The CDR3 DNA reads as TGTGCCACCAGCAGAGATCGCCCTAGATGGAATGAGCAGTTCTTC.

This clone was detected only a few times. The chain links TRBV7-9 to TRBJ1-6; 7 bases map to TRBD1. Germline trimming cut 8 bases from V and 7 bases from J; bases unmatched to any gene: 11. CDR3 length equals 15 residues. The V gene's germline CDR1 is SEHNR and CDR2 FQNEAQ (reference sequence). For the CDR3, the DNA is TGTGCCAGCGGCGCCAGGGGGATCGGGAATTCACCCCTCCACTTT. This codes for CASGARGIGNSPLHF.

V and J are TRBV9 and TRBJ1-2; 7 nucleotides match TRBD1. CDR3 length equals 14 residues. Unmatched junction bases numbered 6, after V lost 3 bases and J lost 4 bases. Per the germline V gene, CDR1 is SGDLS and CDR2 is YYNGEE. CDR3 DNA sequence: TGTGCCAGCAGCGCACAGGGGTCGCGCTATGGCTACACCTTC. It translates to CASSAQGSRYGYTF.

The chain carries TRBV7-2 and TRBJ2-7, with a possible D match to TRBD1 (6 bases). This CDR3 has 15 residues. Germline loops: CDR1 SGHTA, CDR2 FQGNSA. V lost 2 bases and J 7 bases, leaving 18 bases between the germline ends. The CDR3 sequence is CASSLRGDTRVEQYF. The DNA for the CDR3 is TGTGCCAGCAGCTTAAGAGGGGACACCCGGGTGGAGCAGTACTTC.

This chain links TRBV4-2 with TRBJ1-5, with TRBD1 matching over 7 bases. CDR1 LGHNA and CDR2 YNFKEQ come from the germline V gene. V gave up 0 bases and J gave up 4 bases; unmatched junction bases: 3. The CDR3 covers 15 residues. The DNA of the CDR3 is TGTGCCAGCAGCCAAGAACAGGGGACTAATCAGCCCCAGCATTTT. The encoded protein is CASSQEQGTNQPQHF.

CDR3: CAGQTGGNQPQHF. CDR3 nucleotides: TGTGCCGGCCAGACAGGGGGCAATCAGCCCCAGCATTTT. This chain connects TRBV28 to TRBJ1-5, with 8 bases identical to TRBD1. This CDR3 is built from 13 residues. The V segment lost 11 bases and the J segment 2 bases; nucleotides outside the gene matches: 5. Per the germline V gene, CDR1 is MDHEN and CDR2 is SYDVKM.

This rearrangement joins TRBV6-5 to TRBJ1-2, with 7 bases fitting TRBD1. The germline gives CDR1 MNHEY, CDR2 SVGAGI. The CDR3 has 12 amino acids. V trimming: 6 bases; J trimming: 2 bases; junction bases outside the gene matches: 0. The CDR3 spells CASRGQNYGYTF. DNA for the CDR3: TGTGCCAGCAGGGGACAGAACTATGGCTACACCTTC.

There are a few counts of this clone. The chain links TRBV7-9 to TRBJ1-1; D perhaps matches TRBD1 (6 bases). Germline loops: CDR1 SEHNR, CDR2 FQNEAQ (reference sequence). V lost 6 bases, J lost 6 bases, and 17 bases lay in between. The CDR3 is made up of 14 amino acids. The CDR3 loop is CASSSQGISSEAFF. In nucleotides, the CDR3 is TGTGCCAGCAGTTCACAGGGAATCAGCTCTGAAGCTTTCTTT.

This rearrangement joins TRBV4-1 to TRBJ2-1, with a possible D match to TRBD2 (6 bases). CDR1 is MGHRA and CDR2 is YSYEKL in the germline V gene. The CDR3 has 16 amino acids. V was cut by 0 bases and J by 7 bases, with 16 bases left in between. This CDR3 is CASSQDRGKASNEQFF. The CDR3 nucleotides are TGCGCCAGCAGCCAAGATCGGGGGAAGGCCTCTAATGAGCAGTTCTTC.

This CDR3 is CSASASGGAYEQYF. The CDR3 nucleotides read TGCAGTGCTAGTGCCAGCGGAGGGGCCTACGAGCAGTACTTC. V usage is TRBV20-1 and J usage is TRBJ2-7; TRBD2 might be the D (6 bases). Trimming took 3 bases from V and 2 from J, leaving 14 bases between them. The CDR3 loop spans 14 amino acids. Germline CDR1 is DFQATT and CDR2 is SNEGSKA (reference sequence).

The genes are TRBV18 and TRBJ1-4; D not resolved. The germline gives CDR1 KGHSH, CDR2 LQKENI. Trimming shortened V by 3 bases and J by 7 bases, and 15 bases separated the two germline ends. The CDR3 consists of 15 residues. In nucleotides, the CDR3 is TGTGCCAGCTCACCGTCAGACGTTCCTAGTGAAAAACTGTTTTTT. Translation: CASSPSDVPSEKLFF.

The chain employs TRBV7-2 and TRBJ2-1; 8 bases are shared with TRBD2. CDR1 is SGHTA and CDR2 is FQGNSA in the germline V gene. J lost 6 bases, V lost 2 bases, and 9 bases had no gene match. The CDR3 covers 16 residues. DNA for the CDR3: TGTGCCAGCAGCTTACAGCGAGCGGGAGTTTCCAATGAGCAGTTCTTC. This encodes CASSLQRAGVSNEQFF.

The chain couples TRBV7-3 to TRBJ2-2; 8 bases line up with TRBD2. This CDR3 spans 15 amino acids. Germline V gives CDR1 SGHTA, CDR2 FQGTGA. The V and J ends lost 5 bases and 5 bases, in that order; junction bases with no gene match: 7. The CDR3 spells CASSKAGVSTGELFF. For the CDR3, the DNA is TGTGCCAGCAGCAAAGCGGGAGTATCTACCGGGGAGCTGTTTTTT.

The V and J genes are TRBV19 and TRBJ2-2; 7 bases line up with TRBD2. Germline lookup yields CDR1 LNHDA and CDR2 SQIVND (reference sequence). This CDR3 spans 19 amino acids. The V gene end was trimmed by 3 bases and the J gene end by 1 base; junction bases not matched to a gene: 14. CDR3 protein: CASSIFLEKGLQNTGELFF. The CDR3 coding sequence is TGTGCCAGTAGTATCTTTCTGGAGAAGGGACTACAGAACACCGGGGAGCTGTTTTTT.

This clone occurred once. This CDR3 is also generated by other DNA sequences in the sample. The chain employs TRBV7-2 and TRBJ1-2; no definite D call. CDR3 length: 13 residues. CDR1 and CDR2 (germline): SGHTA, FQGNSA. Trimming took 1 base from V and 2 from J, leaving 5 bases between them. The CDR3 DNA follows: TGTGCCAGCAGCTTAGGACAAAACTATGGCTACACCTTC. This gives the protein CASSLGQNYGYTF.